The 2 T cell receptor beta chains reported below all come from one sample, sequenced in a study of STAT3 mutations in large granular lymphocyte leukemia. General study results and limits: Every T-cell large granular lymphocyte leukemia patient had at least one immunodominant TCR beta clonotype.

These TCRs are of unknown antigen specificity. Produced via immunoSEQ multiplex PCR; TCRdb's table is partial and in-frame only. This sample has several thousand clones, with roughly 89% found just once. Sequenced material: peripheral blood mononuclear cells. The receptor source for this set is a man older than 75 with T-cell large granular lymphocyte leukemia. Some clones in this sample may be carry-over from other donors' samples.

The CDR3 nucleotides are TGTGCCAGCAACCTCCTAGCGGGGGGTTCGGATACGCAGTATTTT. It is translated as CASNLLAGGSDTQYF. The V gene is TRBV7-2, the J gene TRBJ2-3; 11 bases match TRBD2. CDR1 and CDR2 from the germline V gene are SGHTA and FQGNSA. The CDR3 is 15 residues long. V dropped 7 bases and J dropped 6; count of bases not matched to a gene: 9. The variable domain in full, completed from reference TRBV7-2 and TRBJ2-3, reads GAGVSQSPSNKVTEKGKDVELRCDPISGHTALYWYRQSLGQGLEFLIYFQGNSAPDKSGLPSDRFSAERTGGSVSTLTIQRTQQEDSAVYLCASNLLAGGSDTQYFGPGTRLTVL.

The chain recombines TRBV5-1 with TRBJ1-1; a possible D gene is TRBD1 (6 bases). This CDR3 region has 15 residues. Germline V gene sequence: CDR1 SGHRS, CDR2 YFSETQ. The V end was cut by 4 bases, the J end by 4 bases, with 17 bases between. The CDR3 region is CASSPTTGFGTEAFF. CDR3 sequence (DNA): TGCGCCAGCAGCCCGACAACAGGGTTTGGCACTGAAGCTTTCTTT. Complete variable domain (other parts from reference TRBV5-1 and TRBJ1-1): KAGVTQTPRYLIKTRGQQVTLSCSPISGHRSVSWYQQTPGQGLQFLFEYFSETQRNKGNFPGRFSGRQFSNSRSEMNVSTLELGDSALYLCASSPTTGFGTEAFFGQGTRLTVV.